This T cell receptor beta chain is from a study of spatial heterogeneity in lung cancer. This clonotype has a handful of counts. Sample time point: blood at routine non-recurrence follow-up after resection. The CDR3 has 13 amino acids. Germline V lookup: CDR1 SNHLY, CDR2 FYNNEI. The V gene lost 2 bases and the J gene lost 6 bases, with 8 bases spanning the gap. TCRdb reanalysed the 5' RACE reads using MiXCR and keeps one entry per CDR3 protein. The data contain 23,000 or so distinct CDR3 sequences, about 9.8% of them singletons. The V call is TRBV2, the J call TRBJ1-5; D unresolved. Material: PBMCs, obtained at follow-up. The sequence derives from a male donor with early-stage non-small cell lung cancer. The DNA for the CDR3 is TGTGCCAGCAGTGAAACTGAAAGTCAGCCCCAGCATTTT. As protein: CASSETESQPQHF.